What follows are 15 T cell receptor beta chains derived from one specimen sequenced in a study of blood T cell repertoires in COVID-19. Sequencing was performed with immunoSEQ multiplex PCR; in TCRdb, only in-frame clones are kept and a portion is missing. The sample gives 91,000 or so clones, about 87% of which show up once; 15% is in the top ten. Sequenced input: peripheral blood. The receptors originated from a human donor in a cohort sampled during active COVID-19.

CDR3 sequence: CASSSLTSGVNNEQFF. DNA of the CDR3: TGCGCCAGCAGCTCCCTTACTAGCGGGGTCAACAATGAGCAGTTCTTC. V gene TRBV5-1 combines with J gene TRBJ2-1; 10 bases map to TRBD2. The trim removed 3 bases at V and 5 bases at J, leaving 8 bases unmatched. Germline V lookup: CDR1 SGHRS, CDR2 YFSETQ. This CDR3 region has 16 residues.

This chain uses TRBV11-2 with TRBJ2-7, with 13 bases identical to TRBD2. The CDR3 has 17 amino acids. From germline, CDR1 is SGHAT and CDR2 FQNNGV. Losses at the gene ends were 2 bases for V and 2 bases for J; bases not matched to a gene: 6. The CDR3: CASSLYPTSGRAYEQYF. DNA for the CDR3: TGTGCCAGCAGCTTATATCCCACTAGCGGGAGGGCCTACGAGCAGTACTTC.

The chain links TRBV19 to TRBJ2-3; 11 positions match TRBD2. J lost 1 base, V lost 4 bases, and 4 bases had no gene match. CDR1 and CDR2 (germline): LNHDA, SQIVND (reference sequence). The CDR3 length is 16 residues. CDR3 DNA sequence: TGTGCCAGTAGTACCCTGACTAGCGGGGGCACAGATACGCAGTATTTT. This codes for CASSTLTSGGTDTQYF.

The rearrangement joins TRBV27 to TRBJ2-1, with D tentatively TRBD1 (6 bases). The CDR3 contains 18 residues. Germline V lookup: CDR1 MNHEY, CDR2 SMNVEV (reference sequence). V shed 7 bases and J shed 0 bases, with 22 bases lying between them. CDR3 loop: CASTLGAGRTVSYNEQFF. CDR3 bases: TGTGCCAGCACCCTGGGTGCAGGTAGGACAGTCTCCTACAATGAGCAGTTCTTC.

The genes are TRBV10-3 and TRBJ1-2, with D perhaps matching TRBD1 (5 bases). CDR3 length equals 13 residues. Between the trimmed V and J ends, which lost 0 bases and 4 bases, there was a span of 6 bases. Germline assignment: CDR1 ENHRY and CDR2 SYGVKD. The CDR3 DNA reads TGTGCCATCAGTGAGTCAGGGGTCTATGGCTACACCTTC. Translating it yields CAISESGVYGYTF.

The chain links TRBV18 to TRBJ1-5; D is ambiguous. CDR1 KGHSH and CDR2 LQKENI come from the germline V gene. Between the trimmed V and J ends, which lost 2 bases and 6 bases, there was a span of 11 bases. This CDR3 contains 14 residues. The CDR3 is CASSPNGRSQPQHF. For the CDR3, the DNA is TGTGCCAGCTCACCAAACGGTCGTAGTCAGCCCCAGCATTTT.

The chain recombines TRBV6-5 with TRBJ2-7; the D gene is possibly TRBD1 (6 bases). Germline V gene data show CDR1 as MNHEY and CDR2 as SVGAGI. Trimming removed 4 bases from V and 0 bases from J, with 10 bases in between. The CDR3 consists of 14 residues. The CDR3 DNA reads TGTGCCAGCAGTTTTCGACAGGTCTCCTACGAGCAGTACTTC. This codes for CASSFRQVSYEQYF.

This chain joins TRBV7-6 and TRBJ2-2; 14 bases map to TRBD2. The V gene's germline CDR1 is SGHVS and CDR2 FNYEAQ. The CDR3 runs 15 residues. The junction had 1 base not matched to a gene; V was cut back by 8 bases and J by 2 bases. CDR3 loop: CASGLAGGNTGELFF. CDR3 DNA sequence: TGTGCCAGCGGACTAGCGGGGGGCAACACCGGGGAGCTGTTTTTT.

The chain uses TRBV10-1 and TRBJ2-1, with 8 bases identical to TRBD2. From germline, CDR1 is WNHNN and CDR2 SYGVQD (reference sequence). CDR3 length: 13 residues. V lost 3 bases, J lost 8 bases, and 3 bases stayed unmatched. CDR3 in amino acids: CASSDGRGDEQFF. In DNA form, the CDR3 reads TGCGCCAGCAGTGATGGGCGGGGGGATGAGCAGTTCTTC.

This chain links TRBV7-3 with TRBJ2-5, with TRBD2 matching over 10 bases. V shed 4 bases and J 1 base; nucleotides not matched to a gene: 12. This CDR3 contains 18 residues. Per the germline V gene, CDR1 is SGHTA and CDR2 is FQGTGA. Written as DNA, the CDR3 is TGTGCCAGCAGCTCACAGGGACTAGCGATCCCCGTCCAAGAGACCCAGTACTTC. It encodes CASSSQGLAIPVQETQYF.

The chain has TRBV4-1 and TRBJ1-1; TRBD1 might be the D (5 bases). Germline V gene sequence: CDR1 MGHRA, CDR2 YSYEKL. V was cut by 0 bases and J by 1 base, with 12 bases left in between. The CDR3 is 16 amino acids. The CDR3 DNA is TGCGCCAGCAGCCAAGAGGGGCCCTCAGGGAACACTGAAGCTTTCTTT. This translates into CASSQEGPSGNTEAFF.

J is TRBJ2-3 and V is TRBV11-3; 11 bases agree with TRBD2. Losses at the gene ends were 5 bases for V and 5 bases for J; bases not matched to a gene: 3. The CDR3 is 14 amino acids. The germline CDR1 and CDR2 sequences are SGHNT and YENEEA. CDR3 protein: CASSPGLAGDTQYF. The CDR3 DNA reads as TGTGCCAGCAGCCCAGGACTAGCGGGAGATACGCAGTATTTT.

This chain uses TRBV7-9 with TRBJ2-1, with TRBD1 matching over 9 bases. The V gene end was trimmed by 5 bases and the J gene end by 0 bases; junction bases not matched to a gene: 11. Germline V gives CDR1 SEHNR, CDR2 FQNEAQ (reference sequence). The CDR3 has 18 residues. Here the CDR3 reads CASSPRDRVSRSYNEQFF. The CDR3 DNA follows: TGTGCCAGCAGCCCGAGGGACAGGGTTTCACGCTCCTACAATGAGCAGTTCTTC.

In its sample, this clone was seen once. The chain employs TRBV14 and TRBJ2-5, with 8 bases fitting TRBD2. V dropped 2 bases and J dropped 4; count of bases not matched to a gene: 9. The CDR3 totals 16 residues. Germline V gives CDR1 SGHDN, CDR2 FVKESK. CDR3 residues: CASSQLAGGRGETQYF. The CDR3 nucleotides are TGTGCCAGCAGCCAATTGGCGGGGGGCCGAGGAGAGACCCAGTACTTC.

CDR3 loop: CATYVPGQGDEKLFF. The DNA for the CDR3 is TGTGCCACCTACGTCCCGGGACAGGGGGATGAAAAACTGTTTTTT. J is TRBJ1-4 and V is TRBV19; 11 positions match TRBD1. The CDR3 has 15 amino acids. Germline assignment: CDR1 LNHDA and CDR2 SQIVND (reference sequence). V shed 10 bases, J shed 6 bases, and the junction held 10 bases outside the gene matches. The full variable domain, completed using reference TRBV19 and TRBJ1-4, is DGGITQSPKYLFRKEGQNVTLSCEQNLNHDAMYWYRQDPGQGLRLIYYSQIVNDFQKGDIAEGYSVSREKKESFPLTVTSAQKNPTAFYLCATYVPGQGDEKLFFGSGTQLSVL.